Below, 7 T cell receptor beta chains from the same sample are listed, as sequenced in a study of radiation and T cells in renal cell carcinoma. The data were produced by immunoSEQ multiplex PCR, yet TCRdb's version contains in-frame clones alone and is incomplete. The sample gives some 150,000 clones, roughly 84% of which show up once; around 12% is in the top ten. The time point was: baseline pretreatment blood. This sample's treatment: 15 Gy SBRT to primary tumor, nephrectomy 4 weeks later. The sequencing used blood, collected from a patient whose treatment included radiotherapy and nephrectomy. These receptors were obtained from a woman aged 45-65 years with renal cell carcinoma.

V usage is TRBV19 and J usage is TRBJ1-1, with D unclear. Looked up from germline, CDR1 is LNHDA and CDR2 is SQIVND (reference sequence). V was trimmed by 6 bases and J by 0 bases, leaving 20 bases between them. The CDR3 is made up of 17 amino acids. CDR3 sequence reads: CASRFRAVGYLNTEAFF. In nucleotides, the CDR3 is TGTGCCAGTAGGTTTCGGGCGGTGGGTTACTTGAACACTGAAGCTTTCTTT.

This rearrangement joins TRBV6-5 to TRBJ2-7; D call uncertain. The CDR3 contains 12 residues. Germline V gene lookup returns CDR1 MNHEY and CDR2 SVGAGI. V lost 6 bases, J lost 7 bases, and 13 bases lay in between. In DNA, the CDR3 is TGTGCCAGCAGGACCATGATGGGGGAGCAGTACTTC. Translated: CASRTMMGEQYF.

The chain uses TRBV9 and TRBJ2-3; 9 bases are shared with TRBD2. This CDR3 contains 17 residues. The V gene end was trimmed by 0 bases and the J gene end by 4 bases; junction bases not matched to a gene: 9. Per germline, CDR1 SGDLS and CDR2 YYNGEE. This chain's CDR3 is CASSVALGRGGPDTQYF. The CDR3 DNA sequence: TGTGCCAGCAGCGTAGCTCTCGGGCGGGGGGGCCCAGATACGCAGTATTTT.

The V and J genes are TRBV10-3 and TRBJ2-2; TRBD1 is a possible D gene (6 bases). The CDR3 contains 13 residues. V lost 9 bases to trimming and J lost 0 bases, with 8 bases between them. Germline V gives CDR1 ENHRY, CDR2 SYGVKD. Written as DNA, the CDR3 is TGTGCCATTTGGACAGCGAACACCGGGGAGCTGTTTTTT. The encoded protein is CAIWTANTGELFF.

This clone has just one count. This chain links TRBV14 with TRBJ2-7, with D possibly being TRBD2 (7 bases). Germline loops: CDR1 SGHDN, CDR2 FVKESK. This CDR3 has 15 residues. The ends were cut back, 1 base at V and 6 bases at J, with 16 bases in the middle. The CDR3 reads CASSQVGGPVAEQYF. In DNA form, the CDR3 reads TGTGCCAGCAGCCAAGTGGGGGGGCCGGTCGCCGAGCAGTACTTC.

This sequence joins TRBV19 and TRBJ2-3; tentatively, D is TRBD1 or TRBD2 (6 bases each). Trimming removed 3 bases from V and 6 bases from J, with 13 bases in between. There are 14 residues in the CDR3. The germline V gene encodes CDR1 LNHDA and CDR2 SQIVND (reference sequence). The CDR3 bases are TGTGCCAGTAGTATTTCTCGGGGGCCCGATACGCAGTATTTT. Residues: CASSISRGPDTQYF.

V usage is TRBV7-2 and J usage is TRBJ1-6; 7 bases align to TRBD1. Germline lookup yields CDR1 SGHTA and CDR2 FQGNSA. With 7 bases clipped from V and 7 bases from J, the junction kept 7 bases outside the gene matches. CDR3 size: 14 residues. CDR3 residues: CASKLDRDNSPLHF. CDR3 bases: TGTGCCAGCAAATTAGACAGGGACAATTCACCCCTCCACTTT.